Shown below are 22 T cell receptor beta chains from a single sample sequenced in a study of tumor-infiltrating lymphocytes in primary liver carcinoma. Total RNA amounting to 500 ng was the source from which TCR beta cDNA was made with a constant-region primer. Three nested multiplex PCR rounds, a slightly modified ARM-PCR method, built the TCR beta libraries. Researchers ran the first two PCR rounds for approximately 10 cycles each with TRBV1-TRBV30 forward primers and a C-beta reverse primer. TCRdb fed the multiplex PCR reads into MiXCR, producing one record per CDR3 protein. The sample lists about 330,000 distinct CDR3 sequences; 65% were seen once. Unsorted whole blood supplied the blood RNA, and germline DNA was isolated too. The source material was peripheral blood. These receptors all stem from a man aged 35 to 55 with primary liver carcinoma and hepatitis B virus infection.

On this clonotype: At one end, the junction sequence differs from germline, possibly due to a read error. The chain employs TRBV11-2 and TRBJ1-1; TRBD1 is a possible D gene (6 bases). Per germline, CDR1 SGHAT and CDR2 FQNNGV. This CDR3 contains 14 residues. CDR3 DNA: TGTTCCAGCATCTTATCCGGGGGCAACACTGAAGCTTTCTTT. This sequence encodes CSSILSGGNTEAFF.

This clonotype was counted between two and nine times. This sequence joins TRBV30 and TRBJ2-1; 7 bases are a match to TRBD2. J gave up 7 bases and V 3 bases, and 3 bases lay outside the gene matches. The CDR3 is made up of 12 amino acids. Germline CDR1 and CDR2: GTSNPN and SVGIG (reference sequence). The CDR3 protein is CAWSGRQNEQFF. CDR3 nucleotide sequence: TGTGCCTGGAGCGGGAGGCAGAATGAGCAGTTCTTC.

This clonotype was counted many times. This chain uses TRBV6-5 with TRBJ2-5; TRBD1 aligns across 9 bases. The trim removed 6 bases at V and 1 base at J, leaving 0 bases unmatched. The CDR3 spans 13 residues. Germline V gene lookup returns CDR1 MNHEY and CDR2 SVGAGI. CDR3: CASRGQGQETQYF. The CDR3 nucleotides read TGTGCCAGCAGGGGACAGGGCCAAGAGACCCAGTACTTC.

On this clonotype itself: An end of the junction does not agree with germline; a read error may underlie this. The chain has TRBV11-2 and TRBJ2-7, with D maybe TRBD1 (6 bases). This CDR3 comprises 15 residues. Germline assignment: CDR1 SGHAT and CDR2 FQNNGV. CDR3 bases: TGTGCCAGCAGCCCTAGGGGGACAAGGGCCTACGGGCAGTACTTC. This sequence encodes CASSPRGTRAYGQYF.

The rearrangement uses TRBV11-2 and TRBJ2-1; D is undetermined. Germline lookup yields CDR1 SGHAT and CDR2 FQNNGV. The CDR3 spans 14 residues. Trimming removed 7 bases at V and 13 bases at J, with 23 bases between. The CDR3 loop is CASTEAVNRSQQFF. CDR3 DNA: TGTGCCAGCACCGAGGCGGTAAATCGATCACAACAGTTCTTC.

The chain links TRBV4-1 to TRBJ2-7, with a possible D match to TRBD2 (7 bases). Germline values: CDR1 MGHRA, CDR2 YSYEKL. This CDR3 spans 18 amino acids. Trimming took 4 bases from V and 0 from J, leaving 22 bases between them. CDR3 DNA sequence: TGCGCCAGCAGCCCGCGGACTAGGGGGAGTTTGGACTCCTACGAGCAGTACTTC. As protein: CASSPRTRGSLDSYEQYF.

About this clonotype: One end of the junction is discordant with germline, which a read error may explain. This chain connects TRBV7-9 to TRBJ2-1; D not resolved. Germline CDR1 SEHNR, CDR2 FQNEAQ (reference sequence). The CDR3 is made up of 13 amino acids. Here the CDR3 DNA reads TGTGCCTGCAGCTTCCACGAGGACCGTGAGCAGTTCTTC. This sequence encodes CACSFHEDREQFF.

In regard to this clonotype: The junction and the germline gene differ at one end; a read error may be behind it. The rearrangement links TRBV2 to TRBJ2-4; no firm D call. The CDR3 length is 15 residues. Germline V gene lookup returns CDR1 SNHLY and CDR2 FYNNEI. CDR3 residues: CTSSEARIAKNIQYF. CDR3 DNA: TGTACCAGCAGTGAAGCGCGTATAGCCAAAAACATTCAGTACTTC.

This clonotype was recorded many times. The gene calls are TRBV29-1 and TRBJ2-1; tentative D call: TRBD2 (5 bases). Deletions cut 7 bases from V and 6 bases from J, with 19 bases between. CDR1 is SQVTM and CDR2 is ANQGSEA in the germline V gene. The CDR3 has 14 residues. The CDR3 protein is CSGWEGRGSNEQFF. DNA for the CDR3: TGCAGCGGATGGGAAGGCCGAGGGTCCAATGAGCAGTTCTTC.

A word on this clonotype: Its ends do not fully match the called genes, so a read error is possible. This CDR3 is CASSALSGASVLTF. The CDR3 bases are TGTGCCAGCAGTGCCCTATCCGGGGCCAGCGTCCTGACTTTC. The V gene is TRBV11-2, the J gene TRBJ2-6; D possibly matches TRBD1 or TRBD2 (5 bases each). Germline CDR1 SGHAT, CDR2 FQNNGV. There are 14 residues in the CDR3.

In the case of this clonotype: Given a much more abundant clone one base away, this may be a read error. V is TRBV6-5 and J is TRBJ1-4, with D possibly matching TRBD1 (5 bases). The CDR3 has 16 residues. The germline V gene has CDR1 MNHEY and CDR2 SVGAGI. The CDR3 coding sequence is TGTGCCAGCAGTTACAGGACGGGGCTGTTCAATGAAAAACTGCTTTTT. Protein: CASSYRTGLFNEKLLF.

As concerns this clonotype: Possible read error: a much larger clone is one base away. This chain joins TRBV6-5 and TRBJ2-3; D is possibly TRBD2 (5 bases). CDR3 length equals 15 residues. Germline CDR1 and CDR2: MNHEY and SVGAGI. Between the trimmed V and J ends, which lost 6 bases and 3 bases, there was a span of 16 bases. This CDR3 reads CASRSREGGTDTQYF. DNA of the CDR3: TGTGCCAGCAGATCCCGTGAAGGAGGTACAGATACGCAGTATTTT.

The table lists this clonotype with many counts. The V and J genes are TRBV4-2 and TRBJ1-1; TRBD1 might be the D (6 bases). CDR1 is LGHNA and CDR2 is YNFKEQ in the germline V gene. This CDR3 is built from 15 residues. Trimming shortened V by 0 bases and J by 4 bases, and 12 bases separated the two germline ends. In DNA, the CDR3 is TGTGCCAGCAGCCAAGACAGGGGAGCGGGCACTGAAGCTTTCTTT. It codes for CASSQDRGAGTEAFF.

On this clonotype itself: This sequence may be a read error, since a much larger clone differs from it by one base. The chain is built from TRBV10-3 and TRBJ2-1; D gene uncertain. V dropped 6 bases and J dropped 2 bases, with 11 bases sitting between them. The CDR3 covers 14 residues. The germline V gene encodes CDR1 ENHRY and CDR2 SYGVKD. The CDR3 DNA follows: TGTGCCATCAGCTTTTCCGCTCCCTACAATGAGCAGTTCTTC. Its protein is CAISFSAPYNEQFF.

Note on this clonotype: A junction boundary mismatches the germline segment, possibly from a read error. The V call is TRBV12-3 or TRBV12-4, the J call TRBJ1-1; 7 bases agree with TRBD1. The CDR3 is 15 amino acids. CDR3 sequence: CPSSRDRPKNTEAFF. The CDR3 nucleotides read TGTCCCAGCAGTCGGGACAGACCAAAGAACACTGAAGCTTTCTTT.

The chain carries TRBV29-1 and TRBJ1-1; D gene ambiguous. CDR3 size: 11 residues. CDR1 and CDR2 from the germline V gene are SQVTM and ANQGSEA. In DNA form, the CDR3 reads TGCAATGTTGATCCGAACACTGAAGCTTTCTTT. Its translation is CNVDPNTEAFF.

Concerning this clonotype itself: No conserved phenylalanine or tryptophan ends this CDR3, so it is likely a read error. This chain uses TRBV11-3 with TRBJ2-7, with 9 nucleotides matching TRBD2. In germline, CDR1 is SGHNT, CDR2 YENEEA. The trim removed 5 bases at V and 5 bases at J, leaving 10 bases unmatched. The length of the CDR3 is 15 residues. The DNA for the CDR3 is TGTGCCAGCAGCCGGGGTACTAGCGGGTTGGACGAGCAGTACTTA. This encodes CASSRGTSGLDEQYL.

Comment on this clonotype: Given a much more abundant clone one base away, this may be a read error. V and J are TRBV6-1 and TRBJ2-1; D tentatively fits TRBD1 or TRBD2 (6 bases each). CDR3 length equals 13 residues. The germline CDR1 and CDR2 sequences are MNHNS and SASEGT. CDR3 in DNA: TGTGCCAGCAGGCCGAGGGGGGCCCATGAGAAGTTCTTC. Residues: CASRPRGAHEKFF.

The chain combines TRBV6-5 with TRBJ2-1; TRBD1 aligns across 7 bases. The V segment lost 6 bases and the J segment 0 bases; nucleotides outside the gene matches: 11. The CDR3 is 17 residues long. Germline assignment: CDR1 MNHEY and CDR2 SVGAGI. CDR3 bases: TGTGCCAGCAGAACCCGACAGGGTTCTAACTCCTACAATGAGCAGTTCTTC. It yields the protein CASRTRQGSNSYNEQFF.

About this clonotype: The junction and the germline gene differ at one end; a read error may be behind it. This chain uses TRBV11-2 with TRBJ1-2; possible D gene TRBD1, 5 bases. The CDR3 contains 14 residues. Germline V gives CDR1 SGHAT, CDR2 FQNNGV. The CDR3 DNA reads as TGTGCCAACAGCTTAGGGACGGTAAACTATGGCTACACCTTC. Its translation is CANSLGTVNYGYTF.

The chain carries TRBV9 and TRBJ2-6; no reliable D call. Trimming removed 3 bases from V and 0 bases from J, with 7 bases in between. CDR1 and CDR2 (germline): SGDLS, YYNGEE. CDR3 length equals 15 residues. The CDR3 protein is CASSDFTSGANVLTF. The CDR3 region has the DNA TGTGCCAGCAGCGACTTTACCTCTGGGGCCAACGTCCTGACTTTC.

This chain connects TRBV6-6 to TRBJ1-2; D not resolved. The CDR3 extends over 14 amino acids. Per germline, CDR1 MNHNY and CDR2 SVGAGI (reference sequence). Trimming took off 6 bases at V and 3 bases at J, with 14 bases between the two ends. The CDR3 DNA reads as TGTGCCAGCAGATGCGGGCAGCGGGACTATGGCTACACCTTC. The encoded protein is CASRCGQRDYGYTF.